This TCR beta chain was retrieved from a study of technical replicates of blood from a few donors. This CDR3 comprises 16 residues. Germline V gene data show CDR1 as SGHDT and CDR2 as YYEEEE. V lost 0 bases and J lost 2, with 14 bases in between. Assay used: immunoSEQ multiplex PCR; TCRdb lists only in-frame clones, some missing. The sample carries around 79,000 clones, 91% recorded once. The V and J genes are TRBV5-6 and TRBJ1-2; tentative D call: TRBD1 (6 bases). This TCR derives from a human donor in good health. Some clones in this sample may be carry-over from other donors' samples. Sequenced material: T cells isolated from PBMCs. The CDR3 here is CASSLVGGSLNYGYTF. Here the CDR3 DNA reads TGTGCCAGCAGCTTGGTAGGGGGAAGTCTCAACTATGGCTACACCTTC.